The 30 T cell receptor beta chains given below trace back to one sample, sequenced in a study of blood T cell repertoires in COVID-19. The assay was immunoSEQ multiplex PCR, and TCRdb's table has in-frame clones only and misses some. The sample gives approximately 140,000 clones, just under 90% of which show up once; 3.5% to 5.5% is in the top ten. Sequenced material: peripheral blood. The receptors here all came from a woman aged 40 to 50 with acute or convalescent COVID-19.

As to this clone: The junction shows a germline mismatch at one end, possibly a read error. This sequence joins TRBV12-3 or TRBV12-4 and TRBJ2-1, with 8 bases matching TRBD2. CDR3 size: 13 residues. The CDR3 DNA reads as TGTGCCAGCAATTTAGTACTAGCGGACTACCAGTTCTTC. Its protein is CASNLVLADYQFF.

The chain couples TRBV5-6 to TRBJ2-3, with TRBD2 matching 10 bases. Unmatched junction bases numbered 1, after V lost 2 bases and J lost 1 base. CDR1 is SGHDT, CDR2 YYEEEE, per germline. CDR3 length: 15 residues. The CDR3 region is CASSFLAGGTDTQYF. Written as DNA, the CDR3 is TGTGCCAGCAGCTTCCTAGCGGGAGGCACAGATACGCAGTATTTT.

The rearrangement joins TRBV5-6 to TRBJ2-1; the D gene is possibly TRBD2 (5 bases). CDR1 is SGHDT, CDR2 YYEEEE, per germline. The CDR3 sequence is 16 residues long. Trimming stripped 0 bases from V and 8 bases from J, with 18 bases between. CDR3 loop: CASSLGPWTVGDEQFF. CDR3 coding DNA: TGTGCCAGCAGCTTGGGCCCCTGGACTGTTGGCGATGAGCAGTTCTTC.

The rearrangement uses TRBV19 and TRBJ1-5; D perhaps matches TRBD1 (6 bases). The CDR3 is 14 amino acids. Germline V CDR1 and CDR2: LNHDA, SQIVND (reference sequence). Trimming took 8 bases from V and 5 from J, leaving 16 bases between them. The CDR3 nucleotides are TGTGCCAGTCGATGGGCAGGGGTAGATCAGCCCCAGCATTTT. Its protein product is CASRWAGVDQPQHF. The full variable domain, its missing parts supplied by reference TRBV19 and TRBJ1-5, is DGGITQSPKYLFRKEGQNVTLSCEQNLNHDAMYWYRQDPGQGLRLIYYSQIVNDFQKGDIAEGYSVSREKKESFPLTVTSAQKNPTAFYLCASRWAGVDQPQHFGDGTRLSIL.

The chain combines TRBV5-5 with TRBJ1-3, with 9 bases fitting TRBD1. This CDR3 spans 16 amino acids. Germline V gene sequence: CDR1 SGHKS, CDR2 YYEKEE (reference sequence). Unmatched junction bases numbered 12, after V lost 4 bases and J lost 7 bases. This chain's CDR3 is CASSLGGGQGVNTIYF. The CDR3 DNA is TGTGCCAGCAGCCTGGGAGGGGGACAGGGAGTCAACACCATATATTTT.

The DNA for the CDR3 is TGTGCCAGCAGCCATACAGGGAAGAACACTGAAGCTTTCTTT. Its translation: CASSHTGKNTEAFF. The rearrangement uses TRBV9 and TRBJ1-1; maybe TRBD1 (6 bases). Germline lookup yields CDR1 SGDLS and CDR2 YYNGEE. Between the trimmed V and J ends, which lost 4 bases and 1 base, there was a span of 11 bases. The CDR3 is 14 amino acids.

The chain employs TRBV4-1 and TRBJ2-3, with D uncertain. Germline loops: CDR1 MGHRA, CDR2 YSYEKL. The CDR3 is 12 residues long. The V gene lost 0 bases and the J gene lost 6 bases, with 4 bases spanning the gap. The CDR3 DNA reads TGCGCCAGCAGCCAAGACAGGGATACGCAGTATTTT. The encoded protein is CASSQDRDTQYF.

This chain links TRBV19 with TRBJ1-4, with 9 bases aligning to TRBD1. This CDR3 is built from 15 residues. Germline lookup yields CDR1 LNHDA and CDR2 SQIVND (reference sequence). J lost 7 bases, V lost 1 base, and 4 bases had no gene match. The chain's CDR3 is CASSIGGTGFEKLFF. CDR3 sequence (DNA): TGTGCCAGTAGTATAGGAGGGACAGGGTTTGAAAAACTGTTTTTT. The full variable domain, completed using reference TRBV19 and TRBJ1-4, is DGGITQSPKYLFRKEGQNVTLSCEQNLNHDAMYWYRQDPGQGLRLIYYSQIVNDFQKGDIAEGYSVSREKKESFPLTVTSAQKNPTAFYLCASSIGGTGFEKLFFGSGTQLSVL.

The gene calls are TRBV5-1 and TRBJ1-4, with no clear D. There are 14 residues in the CDR3. Looked up from germline, CDR1 is SGHRS and CDR2 is YFSETQ. V lost 7 bases to trimming and J lost 4 bases, with 14 bases between them. CDR3 coding DNA: TGCGCCAGCGGTCCGGGGAGGATTAATGAAAAACTGTTTTTT. As protein: CASGPGRINEKLFF.

This CDR3 reads CASSQEYKTYEQYF. DNA for the CDR3: TGTGCCAGCAGCCAAGAGTACAAGACCTACGAGCAGTACTTC. The V call is TRBV3-1 (or the pseudogene TRBV3-2), the J call TRBJ2-7, with no clear D. V was trimmed by 0 bases and J by 2 bases, leaving 8 bases between them. CDR3 length: 14 residues. Looked up from germline, CDR1 is LGHDT and CDR2 is YNNKEL (reference sequence).

The V call is TRBV7-8, the J call TRBJ1-1; 7 bases agree with TRBD1. This CDR3 comprises 17 residues. Germline trimming cut 3 bases from V and 0 bases from J; bases unmatched to any gene: 10. Germline assignment: CDR1 SGHVS and CDR2 FQNEAQ. The chain's CDR3 is CASSLARDRLMNTEAFF. Written as DNA, the CDR3 is TGTGCCAGCAGCTTGGCGAGGGACAGACTTATGAACACTGAAGCTTTCTTT.

V gene TRBV6-2 or TRBV6-3 combines with J gene TRBJ2-5, with 8 positions matching TRBD2. Germline CDR1 MNHEY, CDR2 SVGEGT. V lost 2 bases to trimming and J lost 1 base; unmatched junction nucleotides: 6. This CDR3 region has 16 residues. The CDR3 sequence: CASSYLRGVTQETQYF. The DNA of the CDR3 is TGTGCCAGCAGTTACCTGCGGGGGGTTACCCAAGAGACCCAGTACTTC.

J is TRBJ1-1 and V is TRBV6-2 or TRBV6-3, with D perhaps TRBD1 (5 bases). CDR1 and CDR2 from the germline V gene are MNHEY and SVGEGT. The V end was cut by 4 bases, the J end by 0 bases, with 12 bases between. The CDR3 runs to 15 residues. The CDR3 loop is CASSLQGLMNTEAFF. CDR3 DNA: TGTGCCAGCAGTTTGCAGGGCCTCATGAACACTGAAGCTTTCTTT.

In this sample, this clone turned up once. This rearrangement joins TRBV5-1 to TRBJ1-1, with no clear D. V gave up 3 bases and J gave up 4 bases, with 13 bases separating them. Germline CDR1 is SGHRS and CDR2 is YFSETQ. The CDR3 runs to 14 residues. CDR3 nucleotide sequence: TGCGCCAGCAGCTCTCAGTCGGGGAGCACTGAAGCTTTCTTT. Translation gives CASSSQSGSTEAFF.

The rearrangement uses TRBV12-5 and TRBJ2-1, with unresolved D. The CDR3 sequence is 15 residues long. CDR1 LGHNT and CDR2 FRNRAP come from the germline V gene. V lost 7 bases, J lost 4 bases, and 17 bases lay in between. The CDR3 is CASARKATLYNEQFF. CDR3 coding DNA: TGTGCTAGTGCACGAAAAGCGACGCTTTACAATGAGCAGTTCTTC.

The chain has TRBV3-1 (or the pseudogene TRBV3-2) and TRBJ2-1, with 8 positions matching TRBD2. The CDR3 covers 15 residues. Losses at the gene ends were 0 bases for V and 7 bases for J; bases not matched to a gene: 5. Germline CDR1 and CDR2: LGHDT and YNNKEL (reference sequence). For the CDR3, the DNA is TGTGCCAGCAGCCAAGAGCGGGAGGTGGTGAATGAGCAGTTCTTC. As protein: CASSQEREVVNEQFF.

The rearrangement links TRBV13 to TRBJ1-1; D unresolved. The germline V gene encodes CDR1 PRHDT and CDR2 FYEKMQ (reference sequence). CDR3 length: 16 amino acids. Trimming stripped 4 bases from V and 6 bases from J, with 21 bases between. This CDR3 is CASSSQKDSRLAEAFF. The CDR3 DNA reads TGTGCCAGCAGCTCCCAAAAGGACTCCCGGTTGGCTGAAGCTTTCTTT.

The chain carries TRBV5-1 and TRBJ2-7, with TRBD2 identical over 7 bases. CDR1 and CDR2 (germline): SGHRS, YFSETQ. This CDR3 has 14 residues. Trimming took 0 bases from V and 3 from J; bases not matched to a gene: 3. The CDR3 DNA is TGCGCCAGCAGCTTGGGTAGCGGGCTCTACGAGCAGTACTTC. Translation: CASSLGSGLYEQYF.

The chain has TRBV20-1 and TRBJ2-1, with 7 bases fitting TRBD2. This CDR3 region has 11 residues. The germline V gene has CDR1 DFQATT and CDR2 SNEGSKA (reference sequence). The CDR3 sequence: CSTGGYNEQFF. In DNA form, the CDR3 reads TGCAGCACGGGGGGTTACAATGAGCAGTTCTTC.

The chain recombines TRBV4-3 with TRBJ2-1; D gene uncertain. V was clipped by 3 bases and J by 6 bases, with 12 bases between them. The CDR3 sequence is 14 residues long. Looked up from germline, CDR1 is LGHNA and CDR2 is YSLEER. As DNA, the CDR3 is TGCGCCAGCAGCCACCCCCCACCCAGCAATGAGCAGTTCTTC. It translates to CASSHPPPSNEQFF.

The chain couples TRBV28 to TRBJ2-7; D perhaps matches TRBD1 (5 bases). The CDR3 contains 15 residues. Germline V gene data show CDR1 as MDHEN and CDR2 as SYDVKM. The V end lost 6 bases, the J end lost 2 bases, and 17 bases lay between the germline ends. The DNA for the CDR3 is TGTGCCAGCAGACCGTCTAGGGGTATCGCCTACGAGCAGTACTTC. Amino acid sequence: CASRPSRGIAYEQYF.

In DNA form, the CDR3 reads TGTGCCAGCAGCTTATCGCGGGGCAACAATGAGCAGTTCTTC. Translation: CASSLSRGNNEQFF. The chain uses TRBV11-2 and TRBJ2-1, with D perhaps matching TRBD2 (6 bases). The V gene lost 2 bases and the J gene lost 5 bases, with 10 bases spanning the gap. The CDR3 runs to 14 residues. Per germline, CDR1 SGHAT and CDR2 FQNNGV.

This clone was seen a few times. V usage is TRBV7-2 and J usage is TRBJ2-2, with 10 nucleotides matching TRBD2. The V gene end was trimmed by 2 bases and the J gene end by 1 base; junction bases not matched to a gene: 7. CDR1 and CDR2 from the germline V gene are SGHTA and FQGNSA. CDR3 size: 18 residues. CDR3 DNA sequence: TGTGCCAGCAGCTTACATCTAGCGGGGGCGCTGAACACCGGGGAGCTGTTTTTT. Its translation: CASSLHLAGALNTGELFF.

The V and J genes are TRBV19 and TRBJ2-5; 10 bases map to TRBD1. This CDR3 spans 15 amino acids. Germline loops: CDR1 LNHDA, CDR2 SQIVND (reference sequence). V was pared by 4 bases and J by 4 bases, with 6 bases of the junction left unmatched. The CDR3 sequence: CASSTRTGGGETQYF. The DNA for the CDR3 is TGTGCCAGTAGTACAAGGACAGGGGGGGGAGAGACCCAGTACTTC.

The CDR3 coding sequence is TGTGCCAGCACAGCGGGACAACACTACGAGCAGTACTTC. This encodes CASTAGQHYEQYF. The gene calls are TRBV2 and TRBJ2-7; weak D call: TRBD2 (7 bases). With 7 bases removed from V and 3 bases from J, the gap between germline ends came to 13 bases. Germline CDR1 reads SNHLY; CDR2 reads FYNNEI. The CDR3 runs to 13 residues. Supplemented by reference TRBV2 and TRBJ2-7, the full variable domain reads EPEVTQTPSHQVTQMGQEVILRCVPISNHLYFYWYRQILGQKVEFLVSFYNNEISEKSEIFDDQFSVERPDGSNFTLKIRSTKLEDSAMYFCASTAGQHYEQYFGPGTRLTVT.

The CDR3 loop reads CASSQDRGRNQPQHF. In DNA form, the CDR3 reads TGCGCCAGCAGCCAAGATAGAGGGCGCAATCAGCCCCAGCATTTT. The V and J genes are TRBV4-3 and TRBJ1-5; unclear D gene. V was trimmed by 0 bases and J by 2 bases, leaving 8 bases between them. The CDR3 totals 15 residues. In germline, CDR1 is LGHNA, CDR2 YSLEER.

This chain uses TRBV6-2 or TRBV6-3 with TRBJ1-1; D remains ambiguous. Germline CDR1 MNHEY, CDR2 SVGEGT. V lost 6 bases and J 1 base, leaving 18 bases between the germline ends. The CDR3 totals 16 residues. DNA for the CDR3: TGTGCCAGCAGCGCTCCTGAAGGCGGAGGGAACACTGAAGCTTTCTTT. Its translation is CASSAPEGGGNTEAFF.

This chain uses TRBV7-3 with TRBJ2-1, with 14 bases matching TRBD2. V lost 5 bases, J lost 9 bases, and 6 bases stayed unmatched. The CDR3 loop spans 15 amino acids. Germline-derived CDR1 and CDR2 are SGHTA and FQGTGA. CDR3 coding DNA: TGTGCCAGCAGCGAGACTAGCGGGAGGGGCTCTGAGCAGTTCTTC. Amino acids: CASSETSGRGSEQFF.

V and J are TRBV10-3 and TRBJ2-2, with a weak D call TRBD1 (6 bases). This CDR3 comprises 15 residues. Per germline, CDR1 ENHRY and CDR2 SYGVKD. Trimming pared 11 bases from V and 0 bases from J, leaving 16 bases between. CDR3 protein: CAVGALNANTGELFF. In DNA, the CDR3 is TGTGCCGTGGGGGCACTCAATGCGAACACCGGGGAGCTGTTTTTT.

The genes are TRBV6-2 or TRBV6-3 and TRBJ1-2; D uncertain. V was clipped by 2 bases and J by 4 bases, with 11 bases between them. The CDR3 spans 14 residues. Germline CDR1 MNHEY, CDR2 SVGEGT. The CDR3: CASSYPGGPYGYTF. As DNA, the CDR3 is TGTGCCAGCAGTTACCCAGGAGGGCCCTATGGCTACACCTTC.